Following are 2 T cell receptor beta chains from one sample sequenced in a study of regulatory T cells in long-lasting Graves disease. Sequencing libraries for TCR beta were prepared with iRepertoire HTBI primers and Arm-PCR of CDR3 regions. TCRdb re-derived calls from the multiplex PCR reads in MiXCR, one entry per CDR3 protein. Here the sample spans fewer than 400,000 distinct CDR3 sequences, less than 25% being singletons. Time point described: persistent/refractory GD, antithyroid drugs over 5 years with positive TRAb. PBMC-derived RNA was used for the TCR library. This material consisted of peripheral blood mononuclear cells (PBMCs), taken when the disease was refractory, from a patient treated with antithyroid drugs. The receptors were gathered from a female donor with Graves disease.

This clonotype was seen more than once but under ten times. The rearrangement joins TRBV7-9 to TRBJ2-1, with 14 bases identical to TRBD2. The V gene's germline CDR1 is SEHNR and CDR2 FQNEAQ (reference sequence). V was clipped by 1 base and J by 3 bases; unmatched bases: 5. CDR3 length: 18 residues. This CDR3 reads CASSLGGLAGVGYNEQFF. As DNA, the CDR3 is TGTGCCAGCAGCTTAGGGGGACTAGCGGGAGTGGGCTACAATGAGCAGTTCTTC. The variable domain in full, completed from reference TRBV7-9 and TRBJ2-1, reads DTGVSQNPRHKITKRGQNVTFRCDPISEHNRLYWYRQTLGQGPEFLTYFQNEAQLEKSRLLSDRFSAERPKGSFSTLEIQRTEQGDSAMYLCASSLGGLAGVGYNEQFFGPGTRLTVL.

The table lists this clonotype with many counts. CDR3: CASITRGTEAFF. The CDR3, as DNA: TGTGCCAGCATCACAAGGGGGACTGAAGCTTTCTTT. The rearrangement links TRBV12-3 or TRBV12-4 to TRBJ1-1; D is perhaps TRBD1 (6 bases). V shed 7 bases and J shed 5 bases, with 11 bases lying between them. The length of the CDR3 is 12 residues.